This entry lists 5 T cell receptor beta chains sequenced from one sample in a study of T cell changes during pregnancy in multiple sclerosis. Assay used: immunoSEQ multiplex PCR; TCRdb lists only in-frame clones, some missing. The sample carries 40,000 to 45,000 clones, roughly 92% recorded once. Sequenced input: peripheral blood. The receptors were sampled from a female donor with multiple sclerosis, enrolled in a pregnancy study.

The V call is TRBV9, the J call TRBJ2-7; 7 positions agree with TRBD1. Germline CDR1 is SGDLS and CDR2 is YYNGEE. The V gene end was trimmed by 4 bases and the J gene end by 3 bases; junction bases not matched to a gene: 10. This CDR3 is 15 amino acids long. The CDR3 bases are TGTGCCAGCAGCCTGAGCCCCACAGGGGTCTACGAGCAGTACTTC. Amino acid sequence: CASSLSPTGVYEQYF.

In the case of this clone: One end of the junction fails to match germline, which may point to a read error. V and J are TRBV7-7 and TRBJ2-7; D tentatively fits TRBD1 or TRBD2 (5 bases each). CDR1 is SSHAT, CDR2 FNYEAQ, per germline (reference sequence). The CDR3 sequence is 13 residues long. The CDR3 sequence is CASSKGSTYEQYF. The DNA for the CDR3 is TGTGCTAGCAGTAAGGGGAGTACCTACGAGCAGTACTTC.

The chain is built from TRBV15 and TRBJ2-7; 14 positions match TRBD2. The germline V gene has CDR1 LNHNV and CDR2 YYDKDF (reference sequence). V was pared by 5 bases and J by 5 bases, with 2 bases of the junction left unmatched. This CDR3 is built from 14 residues. The CDR3 reads CATSLGLAGDEQYF. The CDR3, as DNA: TGTGCCACCAGCCTGGGACTAGCGGGAGACGAGCAGTACTTC.

The chain employs TRBV7-9 and TRBJ2-3, with D hard to call. Between the trimmed V and J ends, which lost 7 bases and 2 bases, there was a span of 4 bases. CDR1 and CDR2 from the germline V gene are SEHNR and FQNEAQ (reference sequence). The CDR3 contains 11 residues. In DNA, the CDR3 is TGTGCCAGCACCTTCACAGATACGCAGTATTTT. As protein: CASTFTDTQYF.

The chain carries TRBV6-1 and TRBJ1-5, with D unclear. The V gene's germline CDR1 is MNHNS and CDR2 SASEGT. Trimming pared 11 bases from V and 5 bases from J, leaving 13 bases between. This CDR3 is built from 12 residues. In nucleotides, the CDR3 is TGTGCCGGCTCCCTTCCCGATCAGCCCCAGCATTTT. Encoded protein: CAGSLPDQPQHF.